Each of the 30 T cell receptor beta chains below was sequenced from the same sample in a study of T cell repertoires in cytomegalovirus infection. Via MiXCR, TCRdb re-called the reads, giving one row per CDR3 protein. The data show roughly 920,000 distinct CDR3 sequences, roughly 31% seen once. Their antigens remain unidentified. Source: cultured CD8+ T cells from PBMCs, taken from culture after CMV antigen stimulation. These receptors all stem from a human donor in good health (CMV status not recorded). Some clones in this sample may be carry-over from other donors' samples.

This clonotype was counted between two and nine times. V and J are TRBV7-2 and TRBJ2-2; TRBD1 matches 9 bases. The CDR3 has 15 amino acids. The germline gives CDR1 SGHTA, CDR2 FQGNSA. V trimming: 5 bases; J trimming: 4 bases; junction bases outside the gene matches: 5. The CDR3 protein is CASSRRDRVTGELFF. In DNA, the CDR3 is TGTGCCAGCAGCCGTCGGGACAGGGTCACCGGGGAGCTGTTTTTT.

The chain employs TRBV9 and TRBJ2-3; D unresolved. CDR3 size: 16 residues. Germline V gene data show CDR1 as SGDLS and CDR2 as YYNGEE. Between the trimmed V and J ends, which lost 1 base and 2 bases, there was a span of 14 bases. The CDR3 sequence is CASSVSLPRNTDTQYF. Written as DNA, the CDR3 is TGTGCCAGCAGCGTATCCCTCCCACGGAACACAGATACGCAGTATTTT. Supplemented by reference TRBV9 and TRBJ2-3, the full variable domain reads DSGVTQTPKHLITATGQRVTLRCSPRSGDLSVYWYQQSLDQGLQFLIQYYNGEERAKGNILERFSAQQFPDLHSELNLSSLELGDSALYFCASSVSLPRNTDTQYFGPGTRLTVL.

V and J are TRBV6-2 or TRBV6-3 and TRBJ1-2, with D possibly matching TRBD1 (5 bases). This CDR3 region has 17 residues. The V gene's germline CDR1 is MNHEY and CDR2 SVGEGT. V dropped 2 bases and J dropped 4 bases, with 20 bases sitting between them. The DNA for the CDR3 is TGTGCCAGCAGTTACCCCCGGGACCAGGGACGGTTCTATGGCTACACCTTC. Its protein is CASSYPRDQGRFYGYTF.

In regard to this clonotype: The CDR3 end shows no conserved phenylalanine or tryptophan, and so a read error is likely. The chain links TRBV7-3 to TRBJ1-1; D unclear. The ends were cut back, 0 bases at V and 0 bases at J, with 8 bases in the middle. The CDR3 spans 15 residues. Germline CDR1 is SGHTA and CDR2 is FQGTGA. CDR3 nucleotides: TGTGCCAGCAGCTTAACGTCTGGTATGAACACTGAAGCTTTCTAT. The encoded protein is CASSLTSGMNTEAFY.

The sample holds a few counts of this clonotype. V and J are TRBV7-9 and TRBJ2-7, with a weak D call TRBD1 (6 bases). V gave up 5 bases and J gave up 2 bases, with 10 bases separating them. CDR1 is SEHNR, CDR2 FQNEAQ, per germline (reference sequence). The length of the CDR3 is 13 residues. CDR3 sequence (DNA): TGTGCCAGCAGCCCCCGACAGGCCTACGAGCAGTACGTC. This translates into CASSPRQAYEQYV.

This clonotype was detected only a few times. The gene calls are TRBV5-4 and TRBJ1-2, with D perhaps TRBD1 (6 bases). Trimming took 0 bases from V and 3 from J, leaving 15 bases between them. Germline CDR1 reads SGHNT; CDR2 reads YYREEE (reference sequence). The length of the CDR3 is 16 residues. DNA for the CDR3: TGTGCCAGCAGCTTGGCCTATCAACAGGGCCACTATGGCTACACCTTC. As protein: CASSLAYQQGHYGYTF.

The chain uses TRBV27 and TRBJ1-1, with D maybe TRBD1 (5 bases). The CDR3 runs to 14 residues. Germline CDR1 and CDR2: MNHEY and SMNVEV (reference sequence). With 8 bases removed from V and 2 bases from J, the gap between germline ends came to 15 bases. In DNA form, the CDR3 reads TGTGCCAGCGGGGAGGACGGGACTAACACTGAAGCTTTCTTT. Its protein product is CASGEDGTNTEAFF.

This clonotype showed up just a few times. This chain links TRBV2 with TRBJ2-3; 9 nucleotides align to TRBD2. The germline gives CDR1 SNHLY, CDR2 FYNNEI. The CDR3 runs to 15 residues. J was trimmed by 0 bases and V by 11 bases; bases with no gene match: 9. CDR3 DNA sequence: TGTGCCCGACTCGGACTAGCGACTAGCACAGATACGCAGTATTTT. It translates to CARLGLATSTDTQYF.

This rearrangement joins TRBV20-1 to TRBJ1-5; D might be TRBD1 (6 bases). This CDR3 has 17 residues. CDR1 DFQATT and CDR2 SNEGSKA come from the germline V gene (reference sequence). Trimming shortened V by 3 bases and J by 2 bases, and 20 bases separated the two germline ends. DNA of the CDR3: TGCAGTGCTAGGGGGGCAACCATGGACTGGGGCAATCAGCCCCAGCATTTT. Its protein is CSARGATMDWGNQPQHF.

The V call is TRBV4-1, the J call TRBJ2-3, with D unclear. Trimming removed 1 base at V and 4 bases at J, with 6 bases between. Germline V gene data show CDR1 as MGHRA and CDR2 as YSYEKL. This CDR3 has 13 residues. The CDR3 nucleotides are TGCGCCAGCAGCCAAGTAAAATCAGATACGCAGTATTTT. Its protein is CASSQVKSDTQYF.

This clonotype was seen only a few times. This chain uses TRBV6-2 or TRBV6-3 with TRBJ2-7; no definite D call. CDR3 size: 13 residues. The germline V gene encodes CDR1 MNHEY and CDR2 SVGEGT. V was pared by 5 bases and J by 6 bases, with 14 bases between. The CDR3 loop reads CASSHLSIAEQYV. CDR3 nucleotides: TGTGCCAGCAGTCACCTTTCGATTGCCGAGCAGTACGTC.

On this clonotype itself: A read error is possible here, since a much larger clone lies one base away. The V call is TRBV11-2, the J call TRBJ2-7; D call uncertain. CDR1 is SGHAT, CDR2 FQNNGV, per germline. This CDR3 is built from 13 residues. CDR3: CTSSLGSGYEQYV. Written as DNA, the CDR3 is TGTACCAGCAGCCTCGGCTCAGGCTACGAGCAGTACGTC.

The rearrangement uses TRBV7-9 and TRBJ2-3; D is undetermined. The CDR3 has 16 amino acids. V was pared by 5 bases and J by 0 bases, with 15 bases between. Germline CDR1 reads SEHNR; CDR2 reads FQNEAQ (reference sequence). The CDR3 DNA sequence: TGTGCCAGCAGCCCCCACGGCCTACCTAGCACAGATACGCAGTATTTT. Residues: CASSPHGLPSTDTQYF.

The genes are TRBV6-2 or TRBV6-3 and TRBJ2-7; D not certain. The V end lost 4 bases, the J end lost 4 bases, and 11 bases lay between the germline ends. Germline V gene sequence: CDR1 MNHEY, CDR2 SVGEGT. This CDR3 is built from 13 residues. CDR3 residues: CASSSRGPYEQYV. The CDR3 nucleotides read TGTGCCAGCAGTTCCCGCGGTCCTTACGAGCAGTACGTC.

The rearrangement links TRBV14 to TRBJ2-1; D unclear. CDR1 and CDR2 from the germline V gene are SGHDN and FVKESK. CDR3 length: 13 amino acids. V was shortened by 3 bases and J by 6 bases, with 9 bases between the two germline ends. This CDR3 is CASSHSGSNEQFF. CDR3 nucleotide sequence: TGTGCCAGCAGCCATTCCGGGTCCAATGAGCAGTTCTTC.

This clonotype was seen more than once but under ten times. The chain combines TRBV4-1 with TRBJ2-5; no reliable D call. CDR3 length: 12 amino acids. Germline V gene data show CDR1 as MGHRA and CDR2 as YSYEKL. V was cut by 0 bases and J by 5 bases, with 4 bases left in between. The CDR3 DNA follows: TGCGCCAGCAGCCAAGATTCGGAGACCCAGTACTTC. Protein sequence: CASSQDSETQYF.

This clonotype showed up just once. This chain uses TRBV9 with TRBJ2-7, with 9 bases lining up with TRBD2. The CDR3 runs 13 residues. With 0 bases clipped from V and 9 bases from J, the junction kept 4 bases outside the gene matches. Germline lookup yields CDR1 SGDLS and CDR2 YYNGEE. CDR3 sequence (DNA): TGTGCCAGCAGCGTAGGAATAGCGGGGGTGCAGTACGTC. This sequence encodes CASSVGIAGVQYV.

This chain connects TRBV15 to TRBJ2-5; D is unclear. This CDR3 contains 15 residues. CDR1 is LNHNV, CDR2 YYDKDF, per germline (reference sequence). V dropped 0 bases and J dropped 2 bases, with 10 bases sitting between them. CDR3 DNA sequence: TGTGCCACCAGCAGAGATCGGTACAGTCAAGAGACCCAGTACTTC. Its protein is CATSRDRYSQETQYF.

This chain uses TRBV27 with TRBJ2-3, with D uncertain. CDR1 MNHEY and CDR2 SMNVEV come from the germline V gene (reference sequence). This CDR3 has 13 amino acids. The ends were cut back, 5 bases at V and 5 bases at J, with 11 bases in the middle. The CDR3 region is CASSPPQLDTQYF. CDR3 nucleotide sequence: TGTGCCAGCAGTCCCCCTCAATTAGATACGCAGTATTTT.

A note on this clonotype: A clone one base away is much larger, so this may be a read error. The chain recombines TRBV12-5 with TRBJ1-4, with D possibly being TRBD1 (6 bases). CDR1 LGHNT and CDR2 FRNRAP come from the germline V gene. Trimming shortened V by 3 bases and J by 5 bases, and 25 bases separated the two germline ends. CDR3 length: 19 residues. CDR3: CASGFTFRGAMEGNEKLFF. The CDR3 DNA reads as TGTGCTAGTGGTTTTACCTTCCGGGGGGCGATGGAAGGAAATGAAAAACTGTTTTTT.

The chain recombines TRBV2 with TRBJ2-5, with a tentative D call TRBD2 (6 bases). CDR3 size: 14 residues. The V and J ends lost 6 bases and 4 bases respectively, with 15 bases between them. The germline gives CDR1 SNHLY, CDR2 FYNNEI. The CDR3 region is CASRKDGGLETQYF. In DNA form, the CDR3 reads TGTGCCAGCAGAAAGGACGGGGGTTTAGAGACCCAGTACTTC. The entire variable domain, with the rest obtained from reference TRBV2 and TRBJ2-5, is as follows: EPEVTQTPSHQVTQMGQEVILRCVPISNHLYFYWYRQILGQKVEFLVSFYNNEISEKSEIFDDQFSVERPDGSNFTLKIRSTKLEDSAMYFCASRKDGGLETQYFGPGTRLLVL.

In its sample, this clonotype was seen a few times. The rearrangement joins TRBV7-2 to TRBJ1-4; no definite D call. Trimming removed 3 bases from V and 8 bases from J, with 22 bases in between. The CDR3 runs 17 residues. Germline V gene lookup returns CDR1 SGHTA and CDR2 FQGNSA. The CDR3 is CASSFRVRISGGEKLFF. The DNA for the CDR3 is TGTGCCAGCAGCTTCCGGGTGCGGATTTCGGGCGGAGAAAAACTGTTTTTT. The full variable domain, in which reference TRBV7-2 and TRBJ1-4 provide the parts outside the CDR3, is GAGVSQSPSNKVTEKGKDVELRCDPISGHTALYWYRQSLGQGLEFLIYFQGNSAPDKSGLPSDRFSAERTGGSVSTLTIQRTQQEDSAVYLCASSFRVRISGGEKLFFGSGTQLSVL.

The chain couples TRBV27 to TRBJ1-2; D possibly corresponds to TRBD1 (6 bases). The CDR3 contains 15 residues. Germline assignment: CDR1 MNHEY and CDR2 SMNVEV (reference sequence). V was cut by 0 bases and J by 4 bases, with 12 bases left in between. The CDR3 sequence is CASSLSSGGPYGYTF. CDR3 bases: TGTGCCAGCAGTTTATCGTCCGGGGGGCCCTATGGCTACACCTTC.

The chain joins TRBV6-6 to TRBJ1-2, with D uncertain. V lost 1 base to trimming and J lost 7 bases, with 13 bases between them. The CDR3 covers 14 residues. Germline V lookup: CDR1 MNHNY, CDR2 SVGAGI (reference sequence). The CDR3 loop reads CASSYLRVRAGYTF. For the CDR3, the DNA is TGTGCCAGCAGTTACTTGAGGGTACGGGCTGGCTACACCTTC.

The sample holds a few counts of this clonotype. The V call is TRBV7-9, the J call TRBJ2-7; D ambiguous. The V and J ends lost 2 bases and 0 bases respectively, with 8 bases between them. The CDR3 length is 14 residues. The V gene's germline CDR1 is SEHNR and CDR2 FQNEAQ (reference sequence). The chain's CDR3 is CASSLKGSSYEQYF. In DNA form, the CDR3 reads TGTGCCAGCAGCTTAAAGGGCAGCTCCTACGAGCAGTACTTC.

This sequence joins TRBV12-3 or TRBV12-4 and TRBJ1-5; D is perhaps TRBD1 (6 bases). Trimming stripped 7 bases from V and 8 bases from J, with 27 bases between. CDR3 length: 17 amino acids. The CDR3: CASTFSSGAGRGEPQHF. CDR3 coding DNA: TGTGCCAGCACCTTTTCTTCAGGGGCAGGTCGGGGGGAGCCCCAGCATTTT.

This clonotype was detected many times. DNA of the CDR3: TGTGCCAGCAGTGAAATCGGGGATGGAAACACCATATATTTT. Residues: CASSEIGDGNTIYF. V usage is TRBV6-1 and J usage is TRBJ1-3; D is unclear. CDR1 is MNHNS, CDR2 SASEGT, per germline. V shed 2 bases and J shed 3 bases, with 8 bases lying between them. The CDR3 is 14 residues long.

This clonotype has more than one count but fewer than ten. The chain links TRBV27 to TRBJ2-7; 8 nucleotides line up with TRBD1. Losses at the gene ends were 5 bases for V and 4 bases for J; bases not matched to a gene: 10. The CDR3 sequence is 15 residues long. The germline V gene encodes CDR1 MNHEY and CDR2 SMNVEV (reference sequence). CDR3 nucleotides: TGTGCCAGCAGTGTCAGGACAGGGAGGAATTACGAGCAGTACGTC. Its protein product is CASSVRTGRNYEQYV.

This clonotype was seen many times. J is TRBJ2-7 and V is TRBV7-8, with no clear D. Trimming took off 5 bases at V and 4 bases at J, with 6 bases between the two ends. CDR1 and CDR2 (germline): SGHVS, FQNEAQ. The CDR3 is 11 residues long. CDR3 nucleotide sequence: TGTGCCAGCAGCGCCAAGTACGAGCAGTACGTC. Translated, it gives CASSAKYEQYV.

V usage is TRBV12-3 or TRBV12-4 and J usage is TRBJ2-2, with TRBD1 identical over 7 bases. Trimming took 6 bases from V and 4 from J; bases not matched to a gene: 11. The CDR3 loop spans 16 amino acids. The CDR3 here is CASRTRDSFGTGELFF. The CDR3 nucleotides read TGTGCCAGCAGAACACGGGACAGTTTCGGCACCGGGGAGCTGTTTTTT.